This T cell receptor beta chain was identified in a study of T cells in Graves' hyperthyroidism and ophthalmopathy. The CDR3 loop spans 14 amino acids. V was trimmed by 1 base and J by 5 bases, leaving 15 bases between them. Germline lookup yields CDR1 DFQATT and CDR2 SNEGSKA (reference sequence). From RNA transcripts, TCR beta CDR3 regions were amplified. The HTBI primer set drove a first-round RT-PCR of the TCR CDR3. TCRdb called the multiplex PCR reads again in MiXCR, with one record for every CDR3 protein. The data hold 300,000 to 450,000 distinct CDR3 sequences, with approximately 15% observed a single time. This clonotype appeared many times.

The TCR comes from a woman in her thirties with Graves' ophthalmopathy. The rearrangement uses TRBV20-1 and TRBJ2-7; D gene unclear. The sample was blood. CDR3 sequence: CSARGRRIENEQYF. In DNA form, the CDR3 reads TGCAGTGCTAGAGGACGGCGGATCGAAAACGAGCAGTACTTC.